A selection of T cell receptor beta chains follows, all from one sample in a study of T cell responses to AZD1222 COVID-19 vaccine. The method was immunoSEQ multiplex PCR; TCRdb's version includes in-frame clones alone and lacks a portion of them. The sample includes under 150,000 clones, roughly 90% of them seen just once. Sequences were derived from peripheral blood, sampled 28 days after the second AZD1222 dose. These receptors were obtained from an adult who received the AZD1222 COVID-19 vaccine. The CDR3 runs from the conserved cysteine through the conserved F or W. The order of the fields is D gene, clone size, J gene, V gene, CDR3 DNA, CDR3 protein. A D gene is named only where the DNA matches it firmly. Not all rows give a size; the values are once, few, many and, for expanded clones, a class.

D: .; size: .; J: TRBJ2-7; V: TRBV24-1; DNA: TGTGCCACCAGTGATGACGGTCCCTACGAGCAGTACTTC; CDR3: CATSDDGPYEQYF
D: .; size: .; J: TRBJ1-3; V: TRBV14; DNA: TGTGCCAGCAGCCACCCCGCCCGGGACTCTGGAAACACCATATATTTT; CDR3: CASSHPARDSGNTIYF
D: .; size: .; J: TRBJ2-7; V: TRBV28; DNA: TGTGCCAGCAGTTTATTGGCAAGAACCTACGAGCAGTACTTC; CDR3: CASSLLARTYEQYF
D: .; size: .; J: TRBJ1-5; V: TRBV11-2; DNA: TGTGCCAGCAGCTTAGAACGCAATCAGCCCCAGCATTTT; CDR3: CASSLERNQPQHF
D: .; size: .; J: TRBJ1-2; V: TRBV12-3/TRBV12-4; DNA: TGTGCCAGCAGCAACTCGCTTAACTATGGCTACACCTTC; CDR3: CASSNSLNYGYTF
D: TRBD1; size: once; J: TRBJ1-2; V: TRBV18; DNA: TGTGCCAGCTCACCACAGGGGGCGGGAAACTATGGCTACACCTTC; CDR3: CASSPQGAGNYGYTF
D: .; size: .; J: TRBJ2-3; V: TRBV5-1; DNA: TGCGCCAGCAGCTTGGGGGGGACAGATACGCAGTATTTT; CDR3: CASSLGGTDTQYF
D: .; size: .; J: TRBJ1-1; V: TRBV11-2; DNA: TGTGCCAGCAGCGGCCGGGCCATCAACACTGAAGCTTTCTTT; CDR3: CASSGRAINTEAFF
D: .; size: few; J: TRBJ1-6; V: TRBV30; DNA: TGTGCCTGGAGTGCAGGTTGGAATTCACCCCTCCACTTT; CDR3: CAWSAGWNSPLHF
D: .; size: .; J: TRBJ2-7; V: TRBV5-1; DNA: TGCGCCAGCAGCTTGAGGACGGCGAGCGTCGAGCAGTACTTC; CDR3: CASSLRTASVEQYF
D: .; size: .; J: TRBJ1-1; V: TRBV6-5; DNA: TGTGCCAGCAGTTACCGGTCCGGGTACTACACTGAAGCTTTCTTT; CDR3: CASSYRSGYYTEAFF
D: TRBD2; size: .; J: TRBJ2-2; V: TRBV5-4; DNA: TGTGCCAGCAGCCCGGGACTAGCGGGGTACCTTGCGAACACCGGGGAGCTGTTTTTT; CDR3: CASSPGLAGYLANTGELFF
D: .; size: once; J: TRBJ2-6; V: TRBV7-3; DNA: TGTGCCAGCAGTTACACAGGAGGGTCTGGGGCCAACGTCCTGACTTTC; CDR3: CASSYTGGSGANVLTF
D: .; size: .; J: TRBJ2-6; V: TRBV18; DNA: TGTGCCAGCTCACCATGGGAATCTTCTGGGGCCAACGTCCTGACTTTC; CDR3: CASSPWESSGANVLTF
D: TRBD1; size: .; J: TRBJ1-2; V: TRBV5-1; DNA: TGCGCCAGCAGCTTGGAACCCTCCGACAGGGGTCATGGCTACACCTTC; CDR3: CASSLEPSDRGHGYTF
D: .; size: .; J: TRBJ1-4; V: TRBV2; DNA: TGTGCCAGCACACGGGGCCCAAACGAAAAACTGTTTTTT; CDR3: CASTRGPNEKLFF
D: TRBD1; size: .; J: TRBJ1-2; V: TRBV19; DNA: TGTGCCAGTAGTCCAGGGACAGGCCGCGATGGCTACACCTTC; CDR3: CASSPGTGRDGYTF
D: TRBD2; size: .; J: TRBJ2-5; V: TRBV15; DNA: TGTGCCACCAGTCGACTAGCGGGGGGGCAAGAGACCCAGTACTTC; CDR3: CATSRLAGGQETQYF
D: .; size: .; J: TRBJ1-5; V: TRBV28; DNA: TGTGCCAGCAGTCCCAGGGGTAGCAATCAGCCCCAGCATTTT; CDR3: CASSPRGSNQPQHF
D: .; size: .; J: TRBJ1-2; V: TRBV19; DNA: TGTGCCAGCACCGGGAACTATGGCTACACCTTC; CDR3: CASTGNYGYTF
D: .; size: .; J: TRBJ2-6; V: TRBV27; DNA: TGTGCCAGCAGTCCCTCGACAGTCAGGGTTATGTGGGGGGCCAACGTCCTGACTTTC; CDR3: CASSPSTVRVMWGANVLTF
D: .; size: .; J: TRBJ1-6; V: TRBV4-1; DNA: TGCGCCAGCAGCCAAGAAGTGCCAGTTAGTTCACCCCTCCACTTT; CDR3: CASSQEVPVSSPLHF
D: TRBD2; size: .; J: TRBJ2-7; V: TRBV7-2; DNA: TGTGCCAGCAGCAGGTCGACTAGCCCCTACGAGCAGTACTTC; CDR3: CASSRSTSPYEQYF
D: .; size: .; J: TRBJ1-2; V: TRBV3-1/TRBV3-2; DNA: TGTGCCAGCAGCCGGACACCTTATGGCTACACCTTC; CDR3: CASSRTPYGYTF
D: TRBD1; size: .; J: TRBJ1-2; V: TRBV6-2/TRBV6-3; DNA: TGTGCCAGCAGTTACGGTGGAGGACAGGGGTTGGATGGCTACACCTTC; CDR3: CASSYGGGQGLDGYTF
D: .; size: once; J: TRBJ1-1; V: TRBV12-3/TRBV12-4; DNA: TGTGCCAATCGGAAGGGGGAGAACACTGAAGCTTTCTTT; CDR3: CANRKGENTEAFF
D: .; size: .; J: TRBJ1-1; V: TRBV7-8; DNA: TGTGCCAGCAGCTTTTCCCCTCGACGGGACATTGGGAACACTGAAGCTTTCTTT; CDR3: CASSFSPRRDIGNTEAFF
D: TRBD1; size: .; J: TRBJ1-1; V: TRBV6-2/TRBV6-3; DNA: TGTGCCAGCAGTTACTTTGGACAGGGACCGAACACTGAAGCTTTCTTT; CDR3: CASSYFGQGPNTEAFF
D: TRBD2; size: .; J: TRBJ2-1; V: TRBV27; DNA: TGTGCCACCCGGATACTAGCGGGGGGTTACTCCTACAATGAGCAGTTCTTC; CDR3: CATRILAGGYSYNEQFF
D: TRBD2; size: .; J: TRBJ2-1; V: TRBV2; DNA: TGTGCCAGCAGGGGCGGGGGACTACACAATGAGCAGTTCTTC; CDR3: CASRGGGLHNEQFF
D: .; size: .; J: TRBJ2-5; V: TRBV29-1; DNA: TGCAGCGTTGAAGCCCTGCAAGAGACCCAGTACTTC; CDR3: CSVEALQETQYF
D: TRBD1; size: .; J: TRBJ1-5; V: TRBV15; DNA: TGTGCCACCAGCTACCGGGACAGGAATCAGCCCCAGCATTTT; CDR3: CATSYRDRNQPQHF
D: TRBD2; size: .; J: TRBJ2-1; V: TRBV6-4; DNA: TGTGCCAGCCGCCGGACTAGCGGGGGGAATGAGCAGTTCTTC; CDR3: CASRRTSGGNEQFF
D: TRBD2; size: once; J: TRBJ2-5; V: TRBV7-2; DNA: TGTGCCAGCAGCTTAGGGCTAGCGGGGGGGCCCCAAGAGACCCAGTACTTC; CDR3: CASSLGLAGGPQETQYF
D: .; size: .; J: TRBJ1-6; V: TRBV3-1/TRBV3-2; DNA: TGTGCCAGCAGCCAAGGTCGCAGGGAGAATTCACCCCTCCACTTT; CDR3: CASSQGRRENSPLHF
D: .; size: .; J: TRBJ1-2; V: TRBV5-5; DNA: TGTGCCAGCAGCTTGGCCCGAGTGTATGGCTACACCTTC; CDR3: CASSLARVYGYTF
D: .; size: .; J: TRBJ1-1; V: TRBV21-1; DNA: TGTGCCAGCAGTACCCGGGAAGAGGGCACTGAAGCTTTCTTT; CDR3: CASSTREEGTEAFF
D: .; size: .; J: TRBJ2-7; V: TRBV6-2/TRBV6-3; DNA: TGTGCCAGCAGTTTGCCGGTTGGTGAGCAGTACTTC; CDR3: CASSLPVGEQYF
D: .; size: .; J: TRBJ2-5; V: TRBV6-5; DNA: TGTGCCAGCAGTTCGTTAGGACTACAGGAGACCCAGTACTTC; CDR3: CASSSLGLQETQYF
D: TRBD2; size: few; J: TRBJ2-1; V: TRBV4-3; DNA: TGCGCCAGCAGCCAAGTTGGGACGGGGGGGCCGAGGAATGAGCAGTTCTTC; CDR3: CASSQVGTGGPRNEQFF
D: .; size: .; J: TRBJ2-7; V: TRBV7-6; DNA: TGTGCCAGCAGCTGGGGGTTTCCTCCGGGAAATTACGAGCAGTACTTC; CDR3: CASSWGFPPGNYEQYF
D: .; size: .; J: TRBJ2-1; V: TRBV5-5; DNA: TGTGCCAGCAGCTTGGGACCTAACAATGAGCAGTTCTTC; CDR3: CASSLGPNNEQFF
D: .; size: .; J: TRBJ1-1; V: TRBV29-1; DNA: TGCAGCGTCTCCGTGAGCACTGAAGCTTTCTTT; CDR3: CSVSVSTEAFF
D: .; size: .; J: TRBJ2-7; V: TRBV7-2; DNA: TGTGCCAGCAGCTTAGCGGGTCAGGCCAACTACGAGCAGTACTTC; CDR3: CASSLAGQANYEQYF